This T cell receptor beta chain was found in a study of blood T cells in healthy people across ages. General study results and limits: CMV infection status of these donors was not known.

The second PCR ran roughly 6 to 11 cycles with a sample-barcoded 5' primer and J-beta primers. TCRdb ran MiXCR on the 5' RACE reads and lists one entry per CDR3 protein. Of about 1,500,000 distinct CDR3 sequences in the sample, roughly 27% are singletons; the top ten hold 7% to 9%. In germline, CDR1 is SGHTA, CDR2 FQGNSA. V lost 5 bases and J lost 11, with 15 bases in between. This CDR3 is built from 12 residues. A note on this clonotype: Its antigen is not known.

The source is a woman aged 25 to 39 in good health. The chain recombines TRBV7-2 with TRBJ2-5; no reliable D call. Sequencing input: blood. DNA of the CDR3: TGTGCCAGCAGCCCCACCAAAGCCGAACAGTACTTC. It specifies CASSPTKAEQYF.